The next 28 T cell receptor beta chains were all read from a single sample in a study of molecular identifiers for immune sequencing clone quantification. From the PCR reads, TCRdb called clonotypes with MiXCR, one entry per CDR3 protein. The repertoire consists of about half a million distinct CDR3 sequences, with around 23% occurring once and the leading ten covering 0.76%. Specimen: naive CD8+ T cells from blood, with Jurkat cell RNA spiked in. Subset given: FACS-sorted CD8+CD4-CCR7+CD45RA+ naive T cells. Receptors originate from a human donor in good health. Some libraries in this study had Jurkat cell RNA spiked in.

This clonotype was seen more than once but under ten times. The chain has TRBV7-9 and TRBJ2-2; D may be TRBD1 or TRBD2 (5 bases each). With 0 bases removed from V and 4 bases from J, the gap between germline ends came to 6 bases. Germline CDR1 reads SEHNR; CDR2 reads FQNEAQ (reference sequence). The CDR3 extends over 14 amino acids. The CDR3 reads CASSLAGTTGELFF. CDR3 coding DNA: TGTGCCAGCAGCTTAGCAGGGACCACCGGGGAGCTGTTTTTT. Full variable domain (outside the CDR3, taken from reference TRBV7-9 and TRBJ2-2): DTGVSQNPRHKITKRGQNVTFRCDPISEHNRLYWYRQTLGQGPEFLTYFQNEAQLEKSRLLSDRFSAERPKGSFSTLEIQRTEQGDSAMYLCASSLAGTTGELFFGEGSRLTVL.

The chain combines TRBV30 with TRBJ2-7; TRBD1 aligns across 9 bases. The V gene's germline CDR1 is GTSNPN and CDR2 SVGIG (reference sequence). CDR3 length: 12 residues. V lost 5 bases, J lost 6 bases, and 5 bases stayed unmatched. CDR3 DNA: TGTGCCTGGGGGGGACAGGGTGGCGAGCAGTACTTC. This sequence encodes CAWGGQGGEQYF.

CDR3 nucleotides: TGTGCCATCAGTGAGGTTCAAGGAGCGGCCCAAGAGACCCAGTACTTC. Translation gives CAISEVQGAAQETQYF. This sequence joins TRBV10-3 and TRBJ2-5; D perhaps matches TRBD2 (5 bases). Germline CDR1 reads ENHRY; CDR2 reads SYGVKD. CDR3 length equals 16 residues. V dropped 2 bases and J dropped 1 base, with 14 bases sitting between them.

This chain connects TRBV12-5 to TRBJ2-7, with 8 bases aligning to TRBD1. V shed 6 bases and J 2 bases; nucleotides not matched to a gene: 12. Germline V CDR1 and CDR2: LGHNT, FRNRAP. The CDR3 extends over 16 amino acids. This CDR3 reads CASGNPGTGVPYEQYF. CDR3 nucleotides: TGTGCTAGTGGCAATCCCGGGACAGGCGTTCCCTACGAGCAGTACTTC.

This clonotype occurred many times. CDR3 in DNA: TGTGCCAGCAGCCAGGGACTAGCCGGGTCAGATACGCAGTATTTT. Translation gives CASSQGLAGSDTQYF. This rearrangement joins TRBV3-1 to TRBJ2-3, with 9 nucleotides matching TRBD2. The CDR3 spans 15 residues. Germline-derived CDR1 and CDR2 are LGHDT and YNNKEL (reference sequence). The ends lost 3 bases at V and 4 bases at J; junction bases unmatched: 5.

This clonotype showed up many times. V and J are TRBV30 and TRBJ2-3; no clear D gene. The V gene's germline CDR1 is GTSNPN and CDR2 SVGIG (reference sequence). The germline V and J ends were trimmed by 0 bases and 5 bases, with 3 bases remaining between them. This CDR3 is 11 amino acids long. CDR3 in amino acids: CAWSVRDTQYF. In DNA form, the CDR3 reads TGTGCCTGGAGTGTAAGAGATACGCAGTATTTT.

This clonotype was counted ten times or more. The chain recombines TRBV4-2 with TRBJ2-7; TRBD2 aligns across 7 bases. J was trimmed by 3 bases and V by 0 bases; bases with no gene match: 5. The germline V gene encodes CDR1 LGHNA and CDR2 YNFKEQ. The CDR3 has 15 amino acids. The CDR3 region is CASSQESGGFYEQYF. CDR3 DNA sequence: TGTGCCAGCAGCCAAGAGTCGGGGGGATTCTACGAGCAGTACTTC.

The genes are TRBV9 and TRBJ2-2; 14 bases line up with TRBD2. V was pared by 3 bases and J by 5 bases, with 3 bases of the junction left unmatched. CDR3 size: 16 residues. From germline, CDR1 is SGDLS and CDR2 YYNGEE. DNA of the CDR3: TGTGCCAGCAGCGCAGGGACTAGCGGGAGAACCGGGGAGCTGTTTTTT. Residues: CASSAGTSGRTGELFF.

This clonotype was picked up a small number of times. This CDR3 is missing its conserved last phenylalanine or tryptophan, likely due to a read error. V is TRBV15 and J is TRBJ2-5, with D perhaps being TRBD1 or TRBD2 (5 bases each). This CDR3 comprises 19 residues. Between the trimmed V and J ends, which lost 1 base and 5 bases, there was a span of 26 bases. Germline-derived CDR1 and CDR2 are LNHNV and YYDKDF (reference sequence). In DNA form, the CDR3 reads TGTGCCACCAGCAGAGTGGGGGTGGAGAAGGGGATTCGGTCGGAGACCCAGTACCTC. Amino acids: CATSRVGVEKGIRSETQYL.

The DNA for the CDR3 is TGTGCCAGCAGCCAAGATTGCGGGGGACCTACCCCTACAGATACGCAGTATTTT. Protein product: CASSQDCGGPTPTDTQYF. The J gene is TRBJ2-3, the V gene TRBV3-1, with 7 bases that match TRBD2. Germline V CDR1 and CDR2: LGHDT, YNNKEL (reference sequence). The CDR3 is 18 amino acids. With V trimmed by 0 bases and J by 3 bases, 12 bases remained unmatched.

This clonotype was observed a handful of times. The genes are TRBV5-1 and TRBJ1-2, with a tentative D call TRBD1 (5 bases). Germline values: CDR1 SGHRS, CDR2 YFSETQ. CDR3 length: 15 residues. Trimming removed 7 bases from V and 4 bases from J, with 20 bases in between. CDR3 nucleotide sequence: TGCGCCAGCTCGATCTGGGGAGGGACGGTCTATGGCTACACCTTC. This encodes CASSIWGGTVYGYTF.

This chain links TRBV4-1 with TRBJ2-5; D gene uncertain. From germline, CDR1 is MGHRA and CDR2 YSYEKL. V lost 1 base, J lost 7 bases, and 4 bases lay in between. The CDR3 contains 11 residues. CDR3 DNA: TGCGCCAGCAGCCAAGCTGGGACCCAGTACTTC. It translates to CASSQAGTQYF.

Regarding this clonotype: A much larger clone differs from this one at a single base, so this may be a read error. The chain is built from TRBV7-9 and TRBJ1-1; D not resolved. The CDR3 extends over 12 amino acids. Trimming stripped 10 bases from V and 5 bases from J, with 14 bases between. Germline values: CDR1 SEHNR, CDR2 FQNEAQ (reference sequence). The CDR3, as DNA: TGTGCCACCCGTGGACGGAAGACTGAAGCTTTCTTT. Amino acid sequence: CATRGRKTEAFF.

The rearrangement joins TRBV7-6 to TRBJ1-4, with a tentative D call TRBD1 (5 bases). From germline, CDR1 is SGHVS and CDR2 FNYEAQ. V was clipped by 3 bases and J by 7 bases, with 12 bases between them. The CDR3 covers 14 residues. DNA for the CDR3: TGTGCCAGCAGCTTTTTAGTAGGGACTGAAAAACTGTTTTTT. Its translation: CASSFLVGTEKLFF.

This clonotype came up many times. The chain links TRBV4-1 to TRBJ2-1; 11 nucleotides agree with TRBD1. Per germline, CDR1 MGHRA and CDR2 YSYEKL. There are 16 residues in the CDR3. The ends lost 1 base at V and 6 bases at J; junction bases unmatched: 5. This CDR3 is CASSQAGTGGSNEQFF. The CDR3 DNA follows: TGCGCCAGCAGCCAAGCTGGGACAGGGGGAAGCAATGAGCAGTTCTTC.

As to this clonotype: One end of the junction fails to match germline, which may point to a read error. The chain has TRBV27 and TRBJ2-3; D is ambiguous. Per the germline V gene, CDR1 is MNHEY and CDR2 is SMNVEV (reference sequence). The length of the CDR3 is 15 residues. DNA of the CDR3: TGTGCCAGCAGCCCGGCCGGAATGGGCACAAATACGCAGTATTTT. This encodes CASSPAGMGTNTQYF.

The rearrangement uses TRBV25-1 and TRBJ2-2; the match to TRBD1 covers 8 bases. Trimming removed 2 bases from V and 5 bases from J; junction bases left unmatched: 7. The V gene's germline CDR1 is MGHDK and CDR2 SYGVNS. There are 16 residues in the CDR3. CDR3 amino acids: CASSEHQGARTGELFF. Written as DNA, the CDR3 is TGTGCCAGCAGTGAACATCAGGGGGCGAGGACCGGGGAGCTGTTTTTT.

The sample holds a few counts of this clonotype. The rearrangement joins TRBV7-8 to TRBJ2-1, with 8 bases identical to TRBD2. Germline V gene lookup returns CDR1 SGHVS and CDR2 FQNEAQ. V lost 2 bases to trimming and J lost 1 base; unmatched junction nucleotides: 10. The CDR3 loop spans 18 amino acids. CDR3 sequence: CASSLLGVAGFSYNEQFF. The DNA for the CDR3 is TGTGCCAGCAGCTTATTGGGGGTAGCGGGGTTTTCCTACAATGAGCAGTTCTTC.

The chain carries TRBV11-2 and TRBJ2-2, with TRBD1 identical over 10 bases. Germline CDR1 reads SGHAT; CDR2 reads FQNNGV. The J segment lost 10 bases and the V segment lost 3 bases, leaving 11 bases of the junction unmatched. The CDR3 contains 16 residues. As DNA, the CDR3 is TGTGCCAGCAGCTTTTCCCCGGACAGGGGGTTAGTGGAGCTGTTTTTT. It translates to CASSFSPDRGLVELFF. The entire variable domain, with the rest obtained from reference TRBV11-2 and TRBJ2-2, is as follows: EAGVAQSPRYKIIEKRQSVAFWCNPISGHATLYWYQQILGQGPKLLIQFQNNGVVDDSQLPKDRFSAERLKGVDSTLKIQPAKLEDSAVYLCASSFSPDRGLVELFFGEGSRLTVL.

This clonotype was detected many times. The V and J genes are TRBV6-5 and TRBJ2-7; TRBD2 might be the D (6 bases). This CDR3 contains 15 residues. V shed 8 bases and J shed 5 bases, with 22 bases lying between them. CDR1 and CDR2 (germline): MNHEY, SVGAGI. CDR3 nucleotide sequence: TGTGCCAGCTGGCCGACTTTTAGGGGACTCCACGAGCAGTACTTC. Translating it yields CASWPTFRGLHEQYF.

The chain recombines TRBV27 with TRBJ1-5; 10 nucleotides match TRBD1. CDR3 length: 16 amino acids. Germline CDR1 MNHEY, CDR2 SMNVEV (reference sequence). With V trimmed by 5 bases and J by 5 bases, 9 bases remained unmatched. This CDR3 reads CASSPEGQGIYQPQHF. The CDR3 bases are TGTGCCAGCAGTCCAGAGGGACAGGGGATCTATCAGCCCCAGCATTTT.

The sample holds many counts of this clonotype. The gene calls are TRBV20-1 and TRBJ2-3, with 7 bases fitting TRBD2. V shed 2 bases, J shed 3 bases, and the junction held 11 bases outside the gene matches. Germline V gene sequence: CDR1 DFQATT, CDR2 SNEGSKA (reference sequence). This CDR3 is 16 amino acids long. For the CDR3, the DNA is TGCAGTGCTAGATGGGCTCCTAGCGGCCCAACAGATACGCAGTATTTT. Translating gives CSARWAPSGPTDTQYF.

Regarding this clonotype: Possible read error: a much larger clone is one base away. The rearrangement joins TRBV29-1 to TRBJ2-5; 7 bases match TRBD2. Germline-derived CDR1 and CDR2 are SQVTM and ANQGSEA. The CDR3 length is 15 residues. In DNA, the CDR3 is TGCAGCGTTGAGGATGGGGGGGGGAGCCAAGAGCCCCAGTACTTC. Its translation is CSVEDGGGSQEPQYF.

This clonotype was counted between two and nine times. V gene TRBV7-3 combines with J gene TRBJ1-1, with TRBD1 as a possible D gene (5 bases). Germline loops: CDR1 SGHTA, CDR2 FQGTGA. The CDR3 consists of 14 residues. Trimming removed 5 bases at V and 2 bases at J, with 12 bases between. The CDR3: CASSPSTVNTEAFF. Here the CDR3 DNA reads TGTGCCAGCAGCCCGTCGACAGTTAACACTGAAGCTTTCTTT.

The chain recombines TRBV15 with TRBJ2-7; D is possibly TRBD1 (6 bases). V was clipped by 0 bases and J by 1 base, with 16 bases between them. The CDR3 totals 17 residues. Germline V lookup: CDR1 LNHNV, CDR2 YYDKDF (reference sequence). Here the CDR3 DNA reads TGTGCCACCAGCAGAGAAATCGTTGGGGGCGGTTCCTACGAGCAGTACTTC. This sequence encodes CATSREIVGGGSYEQYF. The full variable domain, rest sourced from reference TRBV15 and TRBJ2-7, is DAMVIQNPRYQVTQFGKPVTLSCSQTLNHNVMYWYQQKSSQAPKLLFHYYDKDFNNEADTPDNFQSRRPNTSFCFLDIRSPGLGDTAMYLCATSREIVGGGSYEQYFGPGTRLTVT.

The rearrangement links TRBV4-1 to TRBJ2-3, with unresolved D. CDR3 length: 15 residues. Per the germline V gene, CDR1 is MGHRA and CDR2 is YSYEKL. The ends were cut back, 1 base at V and 0 bases at J, with 8 bases in the middle. The CDR3 DNA reads as TGCGCCAGCAGCCAAGTAAGACCTAGCACAGATACGCAGTATTTT. This translates into CASSQVRPSTDTQYF.

This clonotype has more than one count but fewer than ten. The genes are TRBV13 and TRBJ1-2, with a tentative D call TRBD1 (6 bases). V dropped 5 bases and J dropped 3 bases, with 10 bases sitting between them. The CDR3 has 13 amino acids. Germline loops: CDR1 PRHDT, CDR2 FYEKMQ (reference sequence). The CDR3 DNA sequence: TGTGCCAGCAGCAGTGGACAGCACTATGGCTACACCTTC. It specifies CASSSGQHYGYTF.

V is TRBV19 and J is TRBJ2-3; possible D gene TRBD1, 6 bases. V was trimmed by 4 bases and J by 0 bases, leaving 11 bases between them. CDR1 is LNHDA, CDR2 SQIVND, per germline (reference sequence). This CDR3 comprises 15 residues. CDR3 DNA: TGTGCCAGTAGTACCGGACAGTCTAGCACAGATACGCAGTATTTT. Protein: CASSTGQSSTDTQYF.